The sequence of this T cell receptor (beta chain) was determined in a study of tissue T cells after allogeneic stem cell transplantation. Study-wide results and limits: This small cohort was clinically heterogeneous, and sampling depth was a limitation. Which tissue TCRs were alloreactive or antigen-specific was not determined. Some clones might be persisting host cells.

TCRdb's table, derived via immunoSEQ multiplex PCR, lists solely in-frame clones and lacks some. The repertoire holds tens of thousands of clones, with about three quarters as singletons. In regard to this clone: What it recognizes is unknown. Gene names and germline refer to mouse. Read coverage stops 1 residue before the CDR3 terminus; the germline J gene supplies the remainder.

Germline V CDR1 and CDR2: NNHDY, SYVADS. V dropped 3 bases and J dropped 0 bases, with 3 bases sitting between them. The CDR3 loop spans 12 amino acids. This chain connects TRBV13-3 to TRBJ1-1; D not resolved. This sequence originates from a pool of C57BL/6 mice in good health. The sequenced material came from sorted cells pooled from one or two spleens. The DNA read from the CDR3 is TGTGCCAGCAGTGGGGCAAACACAGAAGTCTTC. Amino acids: CASSGANTEVF. The entire CDR3 reads CASSGANTEVFF.